A single sample is the source of the 28 T cell receptor beta chains below, sequenced in a study of cytomegalovirus exposure and HLA in healthy donors. PCR employed 60 Vbeta and 13 Jbeta primers. Repertoires were generated with immunoSEQ multiplex PCR, while TCRdb's copy carries only in-frame clones and drops some. The repertoire holds about 67,000 clones, 80% seen once, with about 4.7% in the top ten. Sample: PBMCs. These receptor sequences come from a woman aged 25 to 39 in good health and CMV-seronegative.

The V and J genes are TRBV19 and TRBJ1-4; D remains unclear. Germline loops: CDR1 LNHDA, CDR2 SQIVND (reference sequence). This CDR3 has 13 amino acids. Trimming removed 7 bases from V and 3 bases from J, with 9 bases in between. CDR3 in DNA: TGTGCCAGTATGGGAGCTGCTAATGAAAAACTGTTTTTT. Translated, it gives CASMGAANEKLFF.

The chain has TRBV15 and TRBJ2-5; TRBD2 agrees at 9 bases. This CDR3 contains 13 residues. V dropped 8 bases and J dropped 5; count of bases not matched to a gene: 6. Germline values: CDR1 LNHNV, CDR2 YYDKDF (reference sequence). The DNA of the CDR3 is TGTGCCACCCGAATAGCGGGAGTGGAGACCCAGTACTTC. This translates into CATRIAGVETQYF. The whole variable domain, remainder taken from reference TRBV15 and TRBJ2-5, is DAMVIQNPRYQVTQFGKPVTLSCSQTLNHNVMYWYQQKSSQAPKLLFHYYDKDFNNEADTPDNFQSRRPNTSFCFLDIRSPGLGDTAMYLCATRIAGVETQYFGPGTRLLVL.

The J gene is TRBJ1-2, the V gene TRBV6-5; TRBD1 is a possible D gene (6 bases). The length of the CDR3 is 13 residues. The ends were cut back, 6 bases at V and 5 bases at J, with 13 bases in the middle. Germline CDR1 is MNHEY and CDR2 is SVGAGI. The CDR3: CASSPPGQYGYTF. CDR3 DNA sequence: TGTGCCAGCAGCCCCCCCGGACAGTATGGCTACACCTTC.

V usage is TRBV30 and J usage is TRBJ1-2; D uncertain. Trimming stripped 2 bases from V and 8 bases from J, with 9 bases between. The CDR3 totals 11 residues. The germline V gene has CDR1 GTSNPN and CDR2 SVGIG (reference sequence). CDR3 sequence: CAWSSLGGYTF. The CDR3 coding sequence is TGTGCCTGGAGTTCCCTGGGCGGCTACACCTTC.

In DNA, the CDR3 is TGTGCCAGCAGCTTATACTGGCTAGCGGGCACAGATACGCAGTATTTT. Translation: CASSLYWLAGTDTQYF. The chain recombines TRBV5-4 with TRBJ2-3, with 7 bases aligning to TRBD2. This CDR3 has 16 amino acids. V trimming: 2 bases; J trimming: 1 base; junction bases outside the gene matches: 7. Looked up from germline, CDR1 is SGHNT and CDR2 is YYREEE (reference sequence). Together with reference TRBV5-4 and TRBJ2-3, the CDR3 gives the full variable domain: ETGVTQSPTHLIKTRGQQVTLRCSSQSGHNTVSWYQQALGQGPQFIFQYYREEENGRGNFPPRFSGLQFPNYSSELNVNALELDDSALYLCASSLYWLAGTDTQYFGPGTRLTVL.

The J gene is TRBJ2-7, the V gene TRBV6-5; D might be TRBD2 (5 bases). Germline CDR1 and CDR2: MNHEY and SVGAGI. The CDR3 length is 13 residues. Trimming shortened V by 2 bases and J by 7 bases, and 12 bases separated the two germline ends. Written as DNA, the CDR3 is TGTGCCAGCAGTTACACCACCCGCGGGGAGCAGTACTTC. Amino acid sequence: CASSYTTRGEQYF.

V usage is TRBV5-4 and J usage is TRBJ2-3, with 8 bases lining up with TRBD2. V shed 3 bases, J shed 0 bases, and the junction held 9 bases outside the gene matches. This CDR3 is 17 amino acids long. From germline, CDR1 is SGHNT and CDR2 YYREEE (reference sequence). The CDR3 is CASSSPPGGGSTDTQYF. In DNA, the CDR3 is TGTGCCAGCAGCTCCCCGCCCGGCGGGGGGAGCACAGATACGCAGTATTTT.

This rearrangement joins TRBV6-6 to TRBJ2-5, with 9 positions matching TRBD1. Trimming took 6 bases from V and 1 from J; bases not matched to a gene: 6. In germline, CDR1 is MNHNY, CDR2 SVGAGI (reference sequence). This CDR3 is 15 amino acids long. This chain's CDR3 is CASRPTGGGQETQYF. CDR3 coding DNA: TGTGCCAGCAGGCCCACAGGGGGCGGCCAAGAGACCCAGTACTTC.

The count of this clone is one. CDR3 region: CARERRPLHF. As DNA, the CDR3 is TGTGCCAGAGAGAGAAGACCCCTCCACTTT. This chain connects TRBV28 to TRBJ1-6; D gene uncertain. Per germline, CDR1 MDHEN and CDR2 SYDVKM. V was shortened by 9 bases and J by 12 bases, with 9 bases between the two germline ends. This CDR3 comprises 10 residues.

The genes are TRBV30 and TRBJ1-1; 8 bases align to TRBD1. The CDR3 loop spans 14 amino acids. CDR1 and CDR2 (germline): GTSNPN, SVGIG (reference sequence). The V and J ends lost 5 bases and 1 base, in that order; junction bases with no gene match: 6. CDR3 loop: CAWCLTGGNTEAFF. For the CDR3, the DNA is TGTGCCTGGTGCCTTACAGGGGGGAACACTGAAGCTTTCTTT.

The rearrangement uses TRBV4-1 and TRBJ2-7; TRBD1 aligns across 9 bases. The germline V gene encodes CDR1 MGHRA and CDR2 YSYEKL. V gave up 4 bases and J gave up 1 base; unmatched junction bases: 5. The CDR3 sequence is 15 residues long. The CDR3 loop reads CASSLKGTGSYEQYF. CDR3 nucleotides: TGCGCCAGCAGCCTCAAAGGGACAGGGTCCTACGAGCAGTACTTC.

V and J are TRBV6-5 and TRBJ2-7, with 7 bases identical to TRBD2. Germline CDR1 MNHEY, CDR2 SVGAGI. The V and J ends lost 5 bases and 3 bases, in that order; junction bases with no gene match: 4. This CDR3 is built from 13 residues. In DNA form, the CDR3 reads TGTGCCAGCAGTCTTGGGACTAACTACGAGCAGTACTTC. It translates to CASSLGTNYEQYF.

With respect to this clone: Other DNA sequences in the same sample also yield this CDR3. The chain links TRBV30 to TRBJ1-5, with TRBD1 matching over 8 bases. Per germline, CDR1 GTSNPN and CDR2 SVGIG (reference sequence). CDR3 length: 13 residues. With V trimmed by 5 bases and J by 4 bases, 4 bases remained unmatched. Here the CDR3 DNA reads TGTGCCTGGGCAGGACAGGGTAATCAGCCCCAGCATTTT. Translation: CAWAGQGNQPQHF.

This sequence joins TRBV29-1 and TRBJ1-1; D not certain. Germline V lookup: CDR1 SQVTM, CDR2 ANQGSEA. Deletions cut 4 bases from V and 4 bases from J, with 19 bases between. The CDR3 contains 15 residues. CDR3 amino acids: CSVVPPTGSSTEAFF. The CDR3 DNA is TGCAGCGTTGTGCCACCGACGGGGAGTAGCACTGAAGCTTTCTTT.

The V and J genes are TRBV15 and TRBJ2-7, with 8 bases fitting TRBD1. Per the germline V gene, CDR1 is LNHNV and CDR2 is YYDKDF (reference sequence). The trim removed 5 bases at V and 9 bases at J, leaving 6 bases unmatched. This CDR3 has 12 residues. CDR3: CATSPGTGGQYF. DNA of the CDR3: TGTGCCACCAGCCCCGGGACAGGAGGGCAGTACTTC.

V gene TRBV7-8 combines with J gene TRBJ2-7; D may be TRBD1 (6 bases). Deletions cut 1 base from V and 1 base from J, with 14 bases between. Germline V gene lookup returns CDR1 SGHVS and CDR2 FQNEAQ. The CDR3 loop spans 16 amino acids. The CDR3 loop is CASSLDRAKGSYEQYF. In nucleotides, the CDR3 is TGTGCCAGCAGCTTAGACAGGGCAAAAGGGTCCTACGAGCAGTACTTC.

The CDR3 here is CASTRGASAPQHF. The CDR3 nucleotides are TGTGCCAGCACCCGAGGAGCCTCGGCGCCCCAGCATTTT. J is TRBJ1-5 and V is TRBV6-6; D gene unclear. The CDR3 covers 13 residues. The V and J ends lost 7 bases and 9 bases respectively, with 16 bases between them. Per the germline V gene, CDR1 is MNHNY and CDR2 is SVGAGI (reference sequence).

V gene TRBV10-3 combines with J gene TRBJ1-1; the D is unclear. The CDR3 runs 15 residues. V lost 2 bases, J lost 3 bases, and 13 bases lay in between. Germline V CDR1 and CDR2: ENHRY, SYGVKD. The CDR3, as DNA: TGTGCCATCAGTGAGCCGTACAGTACTTACACTGAAGCTTTCTTT. Translation: CAISEPYSTYTEAFF.

The CDR3 DNA is TGTGCCAGCAGGCCCCTATTGACCGGGAGCACAGATACGCAGTATTTT. This gives the protein CASRPLLTGSTDTQYF. V is TRBV2 and J is TRBJ2-3; D unclear. The CDR3 spans 16 residues. The germline CDR1 and CDR2 sequences are SNHLY and FYNNEI. Trimming shortened V by 6 bases and J by 0 bases, and 16 bases separated the two germline ends.

CDR3 nucleotide sequence: TGTGCCTGGAGTGGCCACCCCGGGTCACCCCTCCACTTT. Protein sequence: CAWSGHPGSPLHF. V and J are TRBV30 and TRBJ1-6; D call uncertain. V gave up 1 base and J gave up 10 bases, with 11 bases separating them. The CDR3 extends over 13 amino acids. Germline CDR1 is GTSNPN and CDR2 is SVGIG (reference sequence).

This clone occurred once. CDR3 sequence: CASSEPQGYEQYF. The CDR3 nucleotides read TGTGCCAGCAGTGAACCACAGGGCTACGAGCAGTACTTC. V gene TRBV25-1 combines with J gene TRBJ2-7, with a weak D call TRBD1 (6 bases). V was shortened by 2 bases and J by 3 bases, with 8 bases between the two germline ends. This CDR3 has 13 residues. Germline CDR1 reads MGHDK; CDR2 reads SYGVNS.

This clone has a handful of counts. V and J are TRBV6-5 and TRBJ1-3; 8 bases map to TRBD1. After removal of 5 bases from V and 4 bases from J, the junction contained 7 bases not matched to a gene. Germline V CDR1 and CDR2: MNHEY, SVGAGI. This CDR3 has 15 amino acids. This CDR3 is CASSADRATGNTIYF. DNA of the CDR3: TGTGCCAGCAGTGCGGACAGGGCTACCGGAAACACCATATATTTT.

This sequence joins TRBV4-1 and TRBJ1-4; 7 nucleotides match TRBD1. V shed 4 bases and J 3 bases; nucleotides not matched to a gene: 14. CDR3 size: 18 residues. Per germline, CDR1 MGHRA and CDR2 YSYEKL. The CDR3 DNA reads as TGCGCCAGCAGCCCCCAAGAACCGTGGGACAGATCTAATGAAAAACTGTTTTTT. This sequence encodes CASSPQEPWDRSNEKLFF.

The count of this clone is one. The chain couples TRBV1 to TRBJ1-2; the table's D gene call, TRBD1, was not cross checked with the DNA. TRBV1 corresponds to a pseudogene. The CDR3 loop spans 18 amino acids. The CDR3 spells CTSSHYRSDRAGNYGYTF. CDR3 bases: TGCACCAGCAGCCATTACAGATCCGATAGAGCTGGTAACTATGGCTACACCTTC.

This clone was seen only a few times. This chain uses TRBV28 with TRBJ1-2, with TRBD1 identical over 7 bases. Germline V lookup: CDR1 MDHEN, CDR2 SYDVKM. The trim removed 6 bases at V and 3 bases at J, leaving 16 bases unmatched. The CDR3 covers 17 residues. The CDR3 sequence: CASRAQDRRFPHYGYTF. CDR3 nucleotide sequence: TGTGCCAGCAGGGCCCAGGACAGGCGGTTCCCCCACTATGGCTACACCTTC.

The chain joins TRBV13 to TRBJ1-2; 7 bases map to TRBD1. J gave up 7 bases and V 5 bases, and 7 bases lay outside the gene matches. The CDR3 consists of 13 residues. Germline CDR1 PRHDT, CDR2 FYEKMQ (reference sequence). CDR3 bases: TGTGCCAGCAGCCAGACAGGGAACGGTGGCTACACCTTC. Translated: CASSQTGNGGYTF.

This clone has only a few counts. V and J are TRBV5-4 and TRBJ1-3; 9 bases line up with TRBD1. The CDR3 is made up of 15 amino acids. Per germline, CDR1 SGHNT and CDR2 YYREEE (reference sequence). The junction had 4 bases not matched to a gene; V was cut back by 4 bases and J by 2 bases. The CDR3 spells CASSEWTGAGNTIYF. CDR3 sequence (DNA): TGTGCCAGCAGCGAGTGGACAGGGGCTGGAAACACCATATATTTT.

The rearrangement joins TRBV28 to TRBJ2-7, with D hard to call. Trimming pared 6 bases from V and 7 bases from J, leaving 19 bases between. Germline-derived CDR1 and CDR2 are MDHEN and SYDVKM. The CDR3 has 14 residues. The CDR3 protein is CASRTPYPAEEQYF. Written as DNA, the CDR3 is TGTGCCAGCAGGACCCCCTACCCTGCGGAGGAGCAGTACTTC.